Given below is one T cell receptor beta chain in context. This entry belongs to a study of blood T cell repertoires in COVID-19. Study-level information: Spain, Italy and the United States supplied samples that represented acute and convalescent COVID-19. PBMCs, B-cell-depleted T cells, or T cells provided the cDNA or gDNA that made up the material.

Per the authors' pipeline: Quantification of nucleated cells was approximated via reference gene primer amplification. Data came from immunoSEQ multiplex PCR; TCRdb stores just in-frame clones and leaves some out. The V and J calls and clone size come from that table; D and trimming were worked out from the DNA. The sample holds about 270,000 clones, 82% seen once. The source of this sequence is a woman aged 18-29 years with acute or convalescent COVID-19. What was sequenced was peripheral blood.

The CDR3 region has the DNA TGTGCCAGCAGCTTAATCGGTGGTAGTCAGCCCCAGCATTTT. Translating it yields CASSLIGGSQPQHF. The chain joins TRBV7-2 to TRBJ1-5; no clear D gene. In germline, CDR1 is SGHTA, CDR2 FQGNSA. The CDR3 consists of 14 residues. With 2 bases removed from V and 6 bases from J, the gap between germline ends came to 11 bases.